This TCR beta chain appears in the sequencing data of a study of shared clonotypes between healthy human individuals. Across the whole study: In total, the donors were a couple of women and a few men aged 18 to 49. Three plates were used per donor for CD4 naive, three for CD4 memory, two for CD8 naive and one for CD8 memory.

CD45RO-negative CD8 cells positively selected for CCR7 made up the naive population, which excluded terminally differentiated effector memory CD45RA+ cells. Concerning this clone: The antigen is undetermined.

Sequenced by immunoSEQ multiplex PCR; TCRdb stores in-frame clones only, minus some. The sample lists about 2.1 million clones; 85% to 95% were seen once. Study results and limitations: Larger estimated richness was generally recorded for naive subsets relative to memory subsets.

The germline CDR1 and CDR2 sequences are MNHEY and SMNVEV (reference sequence). This CDR3 contains 16 residues. With V trimmed by 5 bases and J by 5 bases, 8 bases remained unmatched. This TCR derives from a man between 18 and 35 years old in good health. Some clones in this sample may be carry-over from other donors' samples. This sequence joins TRBV27 and TRBJ2-3; 12 positions agree with TRBD1. Input material: naive CD8+ T cells from PBMCs. As DNA, the CDR3 is TGTGCCAGCAGTGCCACTGGGGACAGGGGGCGAGATACGCAGTATTTT. The encoded protein is CASSATGDRGRDTQYF.